The 22 T cell receptor beta chains in this list originate from one sample, sequenced in a study of OX40 agonist ivuxolimab in advanced cancers. Clones were sequenced by immunoSEQ multiplex PCR, and TCRdb holds only the in-frame ones, with some missing. The sample gives around 16,000 clones, 81% of which show up once; 41% is in the top ten. The source material was CD4+ or CD8+ T cells sorted from blood, sampled in a trial of the OX40 agonist ivuxolimab. Receptors originate from an adult with an advanced solid tumor such as melanoma, head and neck, liver or kidney cancer.

V is TRBV7-3 and J is TRBJ2-3; D not resolved. V lost 1 base to trimming and J lost 1 base, with 3 bases between them. The CDR3 totals 13 residues. Germline CDR1 is SGHTA and CDR2 is FQGTGA. The CDR3 DNA reads as TGTGCCAGCAGCTTAAAACGCACAGATACGCAGTATTTT. Its translation: CASSLKRTDTQYF.

J is TRBJ2-1 and V is TRBV27, with D tentatively TRBD2 (5 bases). The germline gives CDR1 MNHEY, CDR2 SMNVEV (reference sequence). This CDR3 comprises 11 residues. The germline V and J ends were trimmed by 4 bases and 11 bases, with 9 bases remaining between them. CDR3 residues: CASSYERKQFF. The CDR3 region has the DNA TGTGCCAGCAGTTACGAGCGGAAGCAGTTCTTC.

V gene TRBV12-5 combines with J gene TRBJ2-1; no reliable D call. With 2 bases removed from V and 1 base from J, the gap between germline ends came to 0 bases. CDR3 length: 12 residues. Germline assignment: CDR1 LGHNT and CDR2 FRNRAP. CDR3 in amino acids: CASGLSYNEQFF. CDR3 nucleotides: TGTGCTAGTGGTTTGTCCTACAATGAGCAGTTCTTC.

The V gene is TRBV11-3, the J gene TRBJ1-2; 9 bases agree with TRBD1. The CDR3 is 16 residues long. The germline CDR1 and CDR2 sequences are SGHNT and YENEEA. V gave up 5 bases and J gave up 3 bases; unmatched junction bases: 10. The CDR3 here is CASSDVTGTGYYGYTF. In DNA, the CDR3 is TGTGCCAGCAGCGACGTTACCGGGACAGGGTACTATGGCTACACCTTC.

V usage is TRBV27 and J usage is TRBJ2-7, with 9 bases lining up with TRBD1. This CDR3 has 15 amino acids. V gave up 5 bases and J gave up 7 bases; unmatched junction bases: 12. CDR1 is MNHEY and CDR2 is SMNVEV in the germline V gene (reference sequence). The CDR3, as DNA: TGTGCCAGCAGTCGCTACAGGGGGCTGCCTGAGGAGCAGTACTTC. It is translated as CASSRYRGLPEEQYF.

The chain couples TRBV9 to TRBJ2-2, with TRBD2 identical over 10 bases. The CDR3 consists of 18 residues. The ends lost 4 bases at V and 5 bases at J; junction bases unmatched: 14. Germline V gene sequence: CDR1 SGDLS, CDR2 YYNGEE. CDR3 sequence (DNA): TGTGCCAGCAGCTCGATACAACTAGCGGGGAGTCTAACCGGGGAGCTGTTTTTT. Its protein product is CASSSIQLAGSLTGELFF.

J is TRBJ1-1 and V is TRBV11-2, with a weak D call TRBD1 (5 bases). Germline loops: CDR1 SGHAT, CDR2 FQNNGV. This CDR3 spans 13 amino acids. V lost 1 base and J 5 bases, leaving 8 bases between the germline ends. The CDR3 bases are TGTGCCAGCAGCTTAGGAAGGGGAACTGAAGCTTTCTTT. Translated, it gives CASSLGRGTEAFF.

The chain has TRBV2 and TRBJ2-1; D is undetermined. V gave up 6 bases and J gave up 12 bases, with 9 bases separating them. The CDR3 spans 10 residues. Germline assignment: CDR1 SNHLY and CDR2 FYNNEI. The chain's CDR3 is CASSPLVQFF. The CDR3 DNA reads TGTGCCAGCAGCCCCCTAGTGCAGTTCTTC.

The rearrangement links TRBV6-1 to TRBJ1-1, with D possibly being TRBD1 (5 bases). The germline V gene encodes CDR1 MNHNS and CDR2 SASEGT. V lost 3 bases, J lost 11 bases, and 19 bases lay in between. The CDR3 has 14 residues. CDR3 residues: CASSESDTQREAFF. The CDR3 DNA sequence: TGTGCCAGCAGTGAGTCGGACACTCAACGGGAGGCTTTCTTT.

This chain joins TRBV11-2 and TRBJ1-1; D ambiguous. From germline, CDR1 is SGHAT and CDR2 FQNNGV. V was pared by 2 bases and J by 1 base, with 11 bases between. The CDR3 totals 15 residues. The CDR3 bases are TGTGCCAGCAGCTTAATAGCAACGGGGAACACTGAAGCTTTCTTT. Translation gives CASSLIATGNTEAFF.

The V and J genes are TRBV29-1 and TRBJ1-5; 7 nucleotides match TRBD1. Germline V gene data show CDR1 as SQVTM and CDR2 as ANQGSEA. This CDR3 contains 13 residues. J gave up 5 bases and V 5 bases, and 6 bases lay outside the gene matches. DNA for the CDR3: TGCAGCGTTCGCACAGGGGAGTATCAGCCCCAGCATTTT. Translation gives CSVRTGEYQPQHF.

In this sample, this clone turned up once. The chain joins TRBV2 to TRBJ2-1, with a tentative D call TRBD2 (6 bases). The CDR3 runs 14 residues. V dropped 6 bases and J dropped 2 bases, with 11 bases sitting between them. Looked up from germline, CDR1 is SNHLY and CDR2 is FYNNEI. The CDR3 region is CASRRGKTYNEQFF. For the CDR3, the DNA is TGTGCCAGCAGGCGGGGAAAGACCTACAATGAGCAGTTCTTC.

The gene calls are TRBV12-5 and TRBJ2-2, with D possibly being TRBD1 (5 bases). Germline V gene lookup returns CDR1 LGHNT and CDR2 FRNRAP. The CDR3 covers 15 residues. V was shortened by 3 bases and J by 3 bases, with 11 bases between the two germline ends. CDR3 sequence reads: CASGLAGMDTGELFF. The CDR3 bases are TGTGCTAGTGGTTTAGCAGGGATGGACACCGGGGAGCTGTTTTTT. The variable domain in full, completed from reference TRBV12-5 and TRBJ2-2, reads DARVTQTPRHKVTEMGQEVTMRCQPILGHNTVFWYRQTMMQGLELLAYFRNRAPLDDSGMPKDRFSAEMPDATLATLKIQPSEPRDSAVYFCASGLAGMDTGELFFGEGSRLTVL.

The genes are TRBV6-5 and TRBJ2-2; 7 bases fit TRBD1. Germline-derived CDR1 and CDR2 are MNHEY and SVGAGI. The CDR3 contains 14 residues. V was pared by 10 bases and J by 5 bases, with 10 bases of the junction left unmatched. The CDR3 DNA reads TGTGCCACCCGAACCGCAGGGGGAACCGGGGAGCTGTTTTTT. This codes for CATRTAGGTGELFF.

The rearrangement joins TRBV7-9 to TRBJ1-5, with D perhaps TRBD1 (5 bases). Trimming shortened V by 1 base and J by 9 bases, and 7 bases separated the two germline ends. The CDR3 runs to 12 residues. Germline V gene sequence: CDR1 SEHNR, CDR2 FQNEAQ (reference sequence). This CDR3 reads CASSLGDPPQHF. As DNA, the CDR3 is TGTGCCAGCAGCTTAGGGGACCCGCCCCAGCATTTT.

This chain uses TRBV6-5 with TRBJ1-6; unclear D gene. V was pared by 3 bases and J by 10 bases, with 16 bases between. The CDR3 covers 15 residues. CDR1 is MNHEY, CDR2 SVGAGI, per germline. The DNA for the CDR3 is TGTGCCAGCAGTTATCGTGGGCCATTAAGATCACCCCTCCACTTT. Residues: CASSYRGPLRSPLHF.

This chain connects TRBV6-5 to TRBJ2-2; D ambiguous. CDR3 length equals 14 residues. The germline V gene has CDR1 MNHEY and CDR2 SVGAGI. Trimming stripped 2 bases from V and 8 bases from J, with 12 bases between. CDR3 protein: CASSYASQAGELFF. For the CDR3, the DNA is TGTGCCAGCAGTTACGCTTCCCAAGCGGGGGAGCTGTTTTTT.

The chain joins TRBV2 to TRBJ2-7; possibly TRBD2 for D (6 bases). CDR1 SNHLY and CDR2 FYNNEI come from the germline V gene. This CDR3 is 14 amino acids long. Trimming left V 5 bases short and J 2 bases short, with 13 bases between. The CDR3 DNA reads as TGTGCCAGCAGTCATCGGGGGTACCCCTACGAGCAGTACTTC. It specifies CASSHRGYPYEQYF.

V gene TRBV6-4 combines with J gene TRBJ2-7; the D gene could be TRBD1 or TRBD2 (5 bases each). Germline V CDR1 and CDR2: MRHNA, SNTAGT. The V and J ends lost 0 bases and 0 bases respectively, with 27 bases between them. The length of the CDR3 is 21 residues. For the CDR3, the DNA is TGTGCCAGCAGTGACTCGGACTTTCCGAGAAATTCAGGGAAACGCTCCTACGAGCAGTACTTC. This codes for CASSDSDFPRNSGKRSYEQYF.

This clone is medium-sized (0.01 to 0.1%). V is TRBV5-6 and J is TRBJ2-1, with 7 positions matching TRBD1. V lost 4 bases to trimming and J lost 8 bases; unmatched junction nucleotides: 6. This CDR3 comprises 13 residues. Germline V lookup: CDR1 SGHDT, CDR2 YYEEEE. The CDR3 reads CASSRTGTDEQFF. The CDR3 DNA reads TGTGCCAGCAGCCGGACAGGTACCGATGAGCAGTTCTTC.

This clone counts as medium-sized. The chain joins TRBV4-1 to TRBJ2-7; D is unclear. The germline V and J ends were trimmed by 4 bases and 6 bases, with 10 bases remaining between them. This CDR3 contains 12 residues. Germline V gene data show CDR1 as MGHRA and CDR2 as YSYEKL. The CDR3 protein is CASSLNGGEQYF. CDR3 nucleotide sequence: TGCGCCAGCAGCCTTAATGGTGGCGAGCAGTACTTC.

The chain employs TRBV16 and TRBJ1-1; D possibly corresponds to TRBD1 (5 bases). CDR3 size: 13 residues. V lost 0 bases and J lost 3, with 5 bases in between. CDR1 is KGHSY, CDR2 FQNENV, per germline. The CDR3 spells CASSQSGDTEAFF. The CDR3 DNA reads as TGTGCCAGCAGCCAATCGGGGGACACTGAAGCTTTCTTT.